This T cell receptor (beta chain) emerged from a study of Ad26.COV2.S vaccination and SARS-CoV-2 variants. Across the whole study: Intramuscularly, Ad26.COV2.S was given either once or twice, 56 days apart.

The V gene's germline CDR1 is SGHDT and CDR2 YYEEEE. Unmatched junction bases numbered 1, after V lost 1 base and J lost 1 base. The CDR3 totals 14 residues. Whole-study results and caveats: Non-spike TCR breadth did not differ much between vaccine and placebo recipients.

This sample's treatment: some 20 received Ad26.COV2.S at low or high dose, single or two shots; 5 received placebo; per-sample allocation not given. Each sample was drawn 63 days after the first injection (of vaccine or placebo). Here immunoSEQ multiplex PCR was the method, and the copy in TCRdb shows in-frame clones only, minus some. The table shows roughly 300,000 clones, with around 88% occurring only once. This clone was seen only once. What it binds is not known. Specimen: peripheral blood, collected in a trial of Ad26.COV2.S vaccine versus placebo. This TCR was recovered from a person between 18 and 60 years old who received the Ad26.COV2.S COVID-19 vaccine or a placebo. The chain carries TRBV5-6 and TRBJ2-5; 7 nucleotides agree with TRBD1. The CDR3 nucleotides are TGTGCCAGCAGCTTGACAGGGGTCCAAGAGACCCAGTACTTC. It codes for CASSLTGVQETQYF.